The 21 T cell receptor beta chains below come from one sample, sequenced in a study of cytomegalovirus exposure and HLA in healthy donors. PCR amplification relied on 60 Vbeta primers (plus 13 Jbeta primers). The method was immunoSEQ multiplex PCR; TCRdb's version includes in-frame clones alone and lacks a portion of them. The data contain about 210,000 clones, approximately 86% of them singletons. Sample: PBMCs. Receptors originate from a boy between 2 and 10 years old in good health and CMV-seronegative.

The J gene is TRBJ2-3, the V gene TRBV2; 8 positions agree with TRBD1. This CDR3 has 15 amino acids. CDR1 and CDR2 (germline): SNHLY, FYNNEI. V lost 5 bases, J lost 3 bases, and 7 bases stayed unmatched. The CDR3 DNA reads as TGTGCCAGCAGTCAGGGGGACAGGTGGACAGATACGCAGTATTTT. Translated, it gives CASSQGDRWTDTQYF.

V is TRBV28 and J is TRBJ1-2; 9 bases agree with TRBD1. The V and J ends lost 7 bases and 4 bases, in that order; junction bases with no gene match: 10. Germline loops: CDR1 MDHEN, CDR2 SYDVKM. The CDR3 has 15 residues. The CDR3 loop is CASIAPGQGGYGYTF. In nucleotides, the CDR3 is TGTGCCAGCATTGCTCCGGGACAGGGAGGCTATGGCTACACCTTC.

The CDR3 region has the DNA TGTGCCAGCAGCTTAGAGGCAGGGAAAGGCTACGAGCAGTACTTC. It specifies CASSLEAGKGYEQYF. The rearrangement joins TRBV7-7 to TRBJ2-7; TRBD1 is a possible D gene (5 bases). The germline V gene encodes CDR1 SSHAT and CDR2 FNYEAQ (reference sequence). Trimming pared 1 base from V and 3 bases from J, leaving 13 bases between. CDR3 size: 15 residues.

V gene TRBV7-6 combines with J gene TRBJ1-5; D not resolved. The length of the CDR3 is 22 residues. The V end was cut by 2 bases, the J end by 0 bases, with 29 bases between. Germline V lookup: CDR1 SGHVS, CDR2 FNYEAQ. CDR3 residues: CASSLSSGCSSMCLYSNQPQHF. CDR3 DNA sequence: TGTGCCAGCAGCTTATCCAGCGGGTGCTCGTCAATGTGCCTTTATAGCAATCAGCCCCAGCATTTT.

V is TRBV7-8 and J is TRBJ2-1, with TRBD2 identical over 10 bases. Trimming removed 2 bases from V and 9 bases from J; junction bases left unmatched: 10. The CDR3 is 16 amino acids. The germline CDR1 and CDR2 sequences are SGHVS and FQNEAQ. Written as DNA, the CDR3 is TGTGCCAGCAGCTTATGGAGAGCGGGGGGGAGAGTTGAGCAGTTCTTC. Protein: CASSLWRAGGRVEQFF.

The chain links TRBV5-6 to TRBJ2-2; 7 bases map to TRBD2. Per the germline V gene, CDR1 is SGHDT and CDR2 is YYEEEE. V was pared by 4 bases and J by 2 bases, with 8 bases of the junction left unmatched. CDR3 length: 16 residues. CDR3 amino acids: CASSILADLNTGELFF. CDR3 nucleotide sequence: TGTGCCAGCAGCATTCTAGCGGACCTAAACACCGGGGAGCTGTTTTTT.

This clone has only one observation. DNA of the CDR3: TGCGCCAGCAGCTTAACTATGGATACGCAGTATTTT. Protein sequence: CASSLTMDTQYF. V gene TRBV5-1 combines with J gene TRBJ2-3, with no clear D. This CDR3 comprises 12 residues. Looked up from germline, CDR1 is SGHRS and CDR2 is YFSETQ. V shed 2 bases and J shed 6 bases, with 7 bases lying between them. Filled out from reference TRBV5-1 and TRBJ2-3, the complete variable domain reads KAGVTQTPRYLIKTRGQQVTLSCSPISGHRSVSWYQQTPGQGLQFLFEYFSETQRNKGNFPGRFSGRQFSNSRSEMNVSTLELGDSALYLCASSLTMDTQYFGPGTRLTVL.

J is TRBJ2-5 and V is TRBV2; D is perhaps TRBD2 (5 bases). The DNA end is a closer match to TRBJ2-7, so the J assignment may be wrong. Germline loops: CDR1 SNHLY, CDR2 FYNNEI. CDR3 length equals 13 residues. CDR3 in amino acids: CASTTGSSYEQYF. Here the CDR3 DNA reads TGTGCCAGCACAACGGGATCATCCTACGAGCAGTACTTC.

CDR3 in DNA: TGTGCCAGCAGTTTGGCAGCTTCAGGGATTGGCAATTCACCCCTCCACTTT. Its translation is CASSLAASGIGNSPLHF. The chain uses TRBV27 and TRBJ1-6, with D possibly matching TRBD1 (5 bases). The CDR3 consists of 17 residues. Trimming removed 3 bases at V and 7 bases at J, with 19 bases between. Germline CDR1 is MNHEY and CDR2 is SMNVEV (reference sequence).

The V gene is TRBV18, the J gene TRBJ2-5, with 8 bases matching TRBD1. V shed 3 bases, J shed 6 bases, and the junction held 6 bases outside the gene matches. There are 14 residues in the CDR3. CDR1 is KGHSH and CDR2 is LQKENI in the germline V gene. In DNA, the CDR3 is TGTGCCAGCTCACCCGAAGGACAGGGACAGACCCAGTACTTC. Its translation is CASSPEGQGQTQYF.

This rearrangement joins TRBV29-1 to TRBJ2-3; D is unresolved. With 4 bases removed from V and 2 bases from J, the gap between germline ends came to 10 bases. Germline V gene sequence: CDR1 SQVTM, CDR2 ANQGSEA. This CDR3 has 13 residues. In DNA, the CDR3 is TGCAGCGTTGCCCTCCCCCTCACAGATACGCAGTATTTT. As protein: CSVALPLTDTQYF.

This clone was seen only a few times. J is TRBJ2-7 and V is TRBV29-1, with TRBD2 matching 7 bases. Trimming cost V 4 bases and J 4 bases; bases outside gene matches: 1. The germline CDR1 and CDR2 sequences are SQVTM and ANQGSEA. The CDR3 runs to 11 residues. The CDR3 DNA is TGCAGCGTTGGGGAGGGGTACGAGCAGTACTTC. Its translation: CSVGEGYEQYF.

This chain connects TRBV2 to TRBJ2-2; D possibly corresponds to TRBD2 (7 bases). Trimming took 9 bases from V and 8 from J, leaving 16 bases between them. Germline V gene sequence: CDR1 SNHLY, CDR2 FYNNEI. The CDR3 extends over 13 amino acids. CDR3 protein: CASVGGARGELFF. CDR3 nucleotide sequence: TGTGCCAGTGTTGGGGGGGCAAGGGGGGAGCTGTTTTTT.

The chain uses TRBV5-8 and TRBJ1-4; tentative D call: TRBD1 (5 bases). The CDR3 is 16 amino acids. Per germline, CDR1 SGHTS and CDR2 YDEGEE. Trimming pared 2 bases from V and 2 bases from J, leaving 13 bases between. The CDR3 region is CASSFLGAWTNEKLFF. CDR3 DNA sequence: TGTGCCAGCAGCTTTTTAGGGGCCTGGACTAATGAAAAACTGTTTTTT.

The rearrangement joins TRBV6-6 to TRBJ1-5; unclear D gene. Trimming pared 2 bases from V and 4 bases from J, leaving 15 bases between. The CDR3 sequence is 16 residues long. Per germline, CDR1 MNHNY and CDR2 SVGAGI (reference sequence). CDR3 sequence reads: CASSYLKKSLNQPQHF. In DNA form, the CDR3 reads TGTGCCAGCAGTTACCTAAAGAAAAGTTTAAATCAGCCCCAGCATTTT.

This chain joins TRBV28 and TRBJ1-1, with D possibly being TRBD1 (6 bases). V was cut by 2 bases and J by 6 bases, with 19 bases left in between. The CDR3 extends over 16 amino acids. Looked up from germline, CDR1 is MDHEN and CDR2 is SYDVKM. The CDR3, as DNA: TGTGCCAGCAGTTTAAGGGGGGGAGTCGGACAGCCTGAAGCTTTCTTT. Its protein is CASSLRGGVGQPEAFF.

The chain links TRBV5-4 to TRBJ2-4; 7 bases are a match to TRBD1. Per germline, CDR1 SGHNT and CDR2 YYREEE (reference sequence). CDR3 length equals 13 residues. Trimming removed 5 bases from V and 8 bases from J; junction bases left unmatched: 7. The CDR3 DNA sequence: TGTGCCAGCAGAACCAGGGGGTTGGACATTCAGTACTTC. Its translation: CASRTRGLDIQYF.

This clone was picked up a small number of times. Other DNA sequences in the same sample also yield this CDR3. V gene TRBV6-1 combines with J gene TRBJ2-3, with 12 bases lining up with TRBD2. The CDR3 spans 15 residues. Germline lookup yields CDR1 MNHNS and CDR2 SASEGT. The V gene end was trimmed by 2 bases and the J gene end by 4 bases; junction bases not matched to a gene: 1. The CDR3 here is CASSELAGGPDTQYF. CDR3 DNA: TGTGCCAGCAGTGAACTAGCGGGGGGGCCAGATACGCAGTATTTT.

The chain has TRBV9 and TRBJ2-1; the D is unclear. The germline gives CDR1 SGDLS, CDR2 YYNGEE. V shed 3 bases and J shed 4 bases, with 11 bases lying between them. This CDR3 comprises 14 residues. Written as DNA, the CDR3 is TGTGCCAGCAGCGCATTAGACGGGTACAATGAGCAGTTCTTC. This encodes CASSALDGYNEQFF.

The genes are TRBV7-3 and TRBJ1-2; 8 bases agree with TRBD1. CDR3 length: 13 amino acids. With 5 bases clipped from V and 7 bases from J, the junction kept 6 bases outside the gene matches. Germline values: CDR1 SGHTA, CDR2 FQGTGA. The DNA for the CDR3 is TGTGCCAGCAGCCTCCAACAGGGGGTTGGCTACACCTTC. This translates into CASSLQQGVGYTF.

The V and J genes are TRBV27 and TRBJ2-1; D is undetermined. The CDR3 is 14 amino acids. Germline CDR1 MNHEY, CDR2 SMNVEV (reference sequence). V lost 8 bases and J lost 4, with 15 bases in between. The CDR3: CASRDFPLYNEQFF. CDR3 DNA sequence: TGTGCCAGCCGTGACTTCCCCTTGTACAATGAGCAGTTCTTC.